This T cell receptor (beta chain) comes out of a study of patients and donors after allogeneic stem cell transplantation. From the RT-PCR reads, TCRdb called clonotypes with MiXCR, one entry per CDR3 protein. The sample includes some 880,000 distinct CDR3 sequences, roughly 17% seen only once; the top ten take 6%. Trimming removed 1 base from V and 4 bases from J, with 15 bases in between. Germline V gene data show CDR1 as SGDLS and CDR2 as YYNGEE. The length of the CDR3 is 16 residues. The clonotype originates from a human donor who was either an allogeneic HSCT recipient or a stem cell or donor lymphocyte infusion donor (not recorded which). It is not recorded whose cells these are; they may come from a transplant donor. The J gene is TRBJ2-1, the V gene TRBV9; D tentatively reads TRBD1 or TRBD2 (6 bases each). The material sequenced was blood, either unsorted or a sorted T cell fraction (not recorded which). In DNA form, the CDR3 reads TGTGCCAGCAGCGTAAGTGGGGGGCTTAAGTACAATGAGCAGTTCTTC. This encodes CASSVSGGLKYNEQFF.